The 16 T cell receptor beta chains presented below share a single source sample, sequenced in a study of blood T cell repertoires in COVID-19. Profiling relied on immunoSEQ multiplex PCR, and the TCRdb table lists in-frame clones only, not all of them. The table shows 350,000 to 450,000 clones, with about nine tenths occurring only once. Sequenced material: peripheral blood. All receptors derive from a woman aged 40 to 50 with COVID-19, enrolled during active disease.

As to this clone: Other nucleotide sequences in the sample specify the same CDR3. The genes are TRBV9 and TRBJ2-7; D may be TRBD1 (5 bases). Trimming stripped 0 bases from V and 2 bases from J, with 9 bases between. CDR1 is SGDLS and CDR2 is YYNGEE in the germline V gene. This CDR3 region has 14 residues. The DNA of the CDR3 is TGTGCCAGCAGCGTAGGGCAGGGTACCTACGAGCAGTACTTC. Translated, it gives CASSVGQGTYEQYF.

The genes are TRBV2 and TRBJ2-1, with TRBD1 identical over 7 bases. CDR1 and CDR2 from the germline V gene are SNHLY and FYNNEI. After removal of 4 bases from V and 5 bases from J, the junction contained 14 bases not matched to a gene. CDR3 length equals 17 residues. Written as DNA, the CDR3 is TGTGCCAGCAGTGCCACCGGGACAGACCTAACGCACAATGAGCAGTTCTTC. Translating it yields CASSATGTDLTHNEQFF.

This clone is a singleton in its sample. The chain employs TRBV7-3 and TRBJ1-1, with 10 bases lining up with TRBD1. Germline CDR1 is SGHTA and CDR2 is FQGTGA. V dropped 4 bases and J dropped 7; count of bases not matched to a gene: 3. The CDR3 has 13 amino acids. Written as DNA, the CDR3 is TGTGCCAGCAGCTCCGGGACAGGGGTTGAAGCTTTCTTT. This encodes CASSSGTGVEAFF.

This sequence joins TRBV16 and TRBJ2-1; TRBD2 agrees at 7 bases. Germline trimming cut 0 bases from V and 2 bases from J; bases unmatched to any gene: 4. CDR3 length: 16 residues. Germline V lookup: CDR1 KGHSY, CDR2 FQNENV. The CDR3 nucleotides are TGTGCCAGCAGCCAATCGGGGGGGGTCCCCTACAATGAGCAGTTCTTC. Its protein is CASSQSGGVPYNEQFF.

The chain combines TRBV28 with TRBJ2-1; 7 bases line up with TRBD1. The CDR3 contains 16 residues. CDR1 and CDR2 (germline): MDHEN, SYDVKM. With 6 bases clipped from V and 0 bases from J, the junction kept 8 bases outside the gene matches. CDR3 in DNA: TGTGCCAGCAGACAAAGGGGGCTACGCTCCTACAATGAGCAGTTCTTC. Residues: CASRQRGLRSYNEQFF.

Written as DNA, the CDR3 is TGTGCCAGCAGTTTAGGGGGGGCAGAAAATCAGCCCCAGCATTTT. This codes for CASSLGGAENQPQHF. The V and J genes are TRBV28 and TRBJ1-5; D perhaps matches TRBD1 (6 bases). The CDR3 covers 15 residues. V was pared by 2 bases and J by 4 bases, with 12 bases between. Germline CDR1 is MDHEN and CDR2 is SYDVKM.

Written as DNA, the CDR3 is TGTGCCAGCAGCCAACAGGGTTATCAGCCCCAGCATTTT. Translated: CASSQQGYQPQHF. The chain is built from TRBV5-6 and TRBJ1-5; a possible D gene is TRBD1 (6 bases). V lost 4 bases and J lost 5, with 10 bases in between. Germline V gene lookup returns CDR1 SGHDT and CDR2 YYEEEE. CDR3 length: 13 residues.

The chain couples TRBV11-2 to TRBJ2-3, with 8 bases that match TRBD1. CDR1 SGHAT and CDR2 FQNNGV come from the germline V gene. This CDR3 spans 14 amino acids. With V trimmed by 6 bases and J by 4 bases, 6 bases remained unmatched. The CDR3 DNA follows: TGTGCCAGCAGGCCGACAGGGGTCCCAGATACGCAGTATTTT. Translated: CASRPTGVPDTQYF.

The chain links TRBV5-1 to TRBJ2-1; D is unresolved. Germline V CDR1 and CDR2: SGHRS, YFSETQ. The CDR3 length is 14 residues. Between the trimmed V and J ends, which lost 7 bases and 0 bases, there was a span of 11 bases. CDR3 protein: CASRLLPSYNEQFF. As DNA, the CDR3 is TGCGCCAGCCGACTTTTACCCTCCTACAATGAGCAGTTCTTC.

The V and J genes are TRBV6-1 and TRBJ2-7; 8 bases are shared with TRBD2. The CDR3 sequence is 14 residues long. Germline V gene data show CDR1 as MNHNS and CDR2 as SASEGT. V shed 2 bases, J shed 8 bases, and the junction held 8 bases outside the gene matches. CDR3 loop: CASSEQGAGGKQYF. DNA of the CDR3: TGTGCCAGCAGTGAACAAGGGGCGGGGGGAAAGCAGTACTTC.

The CDR3 loop reads CASSLGSPRSRDRSYGYTF. Here the CDR3 DNA reads TGTGCCAGCAGTTTGGGCTCCCCTCGATCCCGGGACAGGTCCTATGGCTACACCTTC. The gene calls are TRBV28 and TRBJ1-2; 8 bases fit TRBD1. The trim removed 3 bases at V and 4 bases at J, leaving 19 bases unmatched. The germline CDR1 and CDR2 sequences are MDHEN and SYDVKM. This CDR3 has 19 residues.

The genes are TRBV5-1 and TRBJ2-1; 9 bases align to TRBD2. CDR1 is SGHRS, CDR2 YFSETQ, per germline. The CDR3 is 17 residues long. J was trimmed by 5 bases and V by 1 base; bases with no gene match: 10. The CDR3 coding sequence is TGCGCCAGCAGCTTGTCCCTAGCGGGGATTAGCAACAATGAGCAGTTCTTC. Translating gives CASSLSLAGISNNEQFF.

The chain is built from TRBV4-3 and TRBJ1-2; TRBD1 might be the D (5 bases). Trimming stripped 3 bases from V and 2 bases from J, with 16 bases between. CDR3 length: 16 amino acids. Per germline, CDR1 LGHNA and CDR2 YSLEER. The chain's CDR3 is CASSQFLETVNYGYTF. DNA of the CDR3: TGCGCCAGCAGCCAGTTCCTGGAGACAGTAAACTATGGCTACACCTTC.

CDR3 nucleotides: TGTGCCAGTACCCTCAGGCGGGGGGAGACCCAGTACTTC. Amino acids: CASTLRRGETQYF. This chain joins TRBV19 and TRBJ2-5; 7 bases are a match to TRBD2. J gave up 5 bases and V 7 bases, and 7 bases lay outside the gene matches. Germline CDR1 reads LNHDA; CDR2 reads SQIVND (reference sequence). The CDR3 spans 13 residues.

The chain has TRBV6-6 and TRBJ1-6, with TRBD1 matching 8 bases. With 4 bases clipped from V and 6 bases from J, the junction kept 8 bases outside the gene matches. The CDR3 extends over 16 amino acids. Germline-derived CDR1 and CDR2 are MNHNY and SVGAGI (reference sequence). CDR3 sequence (DNA): TGTGCCAGCAGTTCCTCCGGACAGGGTCGTAATTCACCCCTCCACTTT. Translation: CASSSSGQGRNSPLHF.

The chain carries TRBV5-1 and TRBJ2-7, with TRBD2 matching over 11 bases. This CDR3 is built from 17 residues. The J segment lost 0 bases and the V segment lost 1 base, leaving 6 bases of the junction unmatched. The germline gives CDR1 SGHRS, CDR2 YFSETQ. The CDR3 sequence: CASSLWLAGGSSYEQYF. DNA of the CDR3: TGCGCCAGCAGCTTGTGGCTAGCGGGGGGCAGCTCCTACGAGCAGTACTTC.